This TCR beta chain was observed in a study of graft-versus-host responses after intestinal transplantation. Broader study findings: Early post-transplant HvG declines tracked with peak circulating GvH clone levels. Detected in recipient marrow were GvH clones, some of which were first observed in ileum or blood.

Comments on this clone: What it binds is not known.

Germline CDR1 SEHNR, CDR2 FQNEAQ (reference sequence). Trimming took 4 bases from V and 0 from J, leaving 13 bases between them. This CDR3 spans 15 amino acids. Sequenced by immunoSEQ multiplex PCR; TCRdb stores in-frame clones only, minus some. The repertoire has some 93,000 clones, roughly nine tenths of them found once; the top ten carry roughly 0.5%. The specimen comprised unstimulated CD8+ T cells sorted from spleen or lymph node cells, sampled before intestinal transplant. The source is a human donor who received an intestinal transplant. The chain carries TRBV7-9 and TRBJ2-7; D possibly corresponds to TRBD2 (6 bases). Written as DNA, the CDR3 is TGTGCCAGCAGCTCGACCGGGGGATCCTCCTACGAGCAGTACTTC. Translated: CASSSTGGSSYEQYF.